These 21 T cell receptor beta chains were sequenced from one sample in a study of CD8+CD57+ T cells in acquired aplastic anemia. Genomic DNA constituted the template upon which TCR beta VDJ and CDR3 profiling was performed. TCRdb ran MiXCR on the reads and lists one entry per CDR3 protein. The table lists 400,000 to 500,000 distinct CDR3 sequences, 55% to 75% of them singletons. Sequencing was done on a sample of sorted CD4+, CD8+, or CD8+CD57+ T cells (not recorded which) from PBMCs. The origin of the receptors is a human donor in good health, serving as a control.

This chain joins TRBV9 and TRBJ1-5; 11 bases line up with TRBD1. The CDR3 has 16 residues. Germline CDR1 and CDR2: SGDLS and YYNGEE. After removal of 4 bases from V and 6 bases from J, the junction contained 9 bases not matched to a gene. CDR3 in DNA: TGTGCCAGCAGCCCTGGACAGGGGGCCTTAGGTCAGCCCCAGCATTTT. Translated: CASSPGQGALGQPQHF. Together with reference TRBV9 and TRBJ1-5, the CDR3 gives the full variable domain: DSGVTQTPKHLITATGQRVTLRCSPRSGDLSVYWYQQSLDQGLQFLIQYYNGEERAKGNILERFSAQQFPDLHSELNLSSLELGDSALYFCASSPGQGALGQPQHFGDGTRLSIL.

V and J are TRBV9 and TRBJ1-5; D ambiguous. The CDR3 is 13 residues long. Germline assignment: CDR1 SGDLS and CDR2 YYNGEE. V lost 4 bases, J lost 9 bases, and 14 bases lay in between. Here the CDR3 reads CASSPNDAGPQHF. The CDR3 nucleotides read TGTGCCAGCAGCCCTAACGATGCCGGGCCCCAGCATTTT.

Of note for this clonotype: Sequence at one end of the junction differs from germline and may be a read error. V usage is TRBV19 and J usage is TRBJ1-6; D is possibly TRBD1 (5 bases). In germline, CDR1 is LNHDA, CDR2 SQIVND (reference sequence). CDR3 size: 17 residues. In nucleotides, the CDR3 is TGCGCCAGCAGTCAATGGGGGGATGTTCTGGATAATTCACCCCTCCACTTT. Translation: CASSQWGDVLDNSPLHF.

This clonotype was seen at least ten times. This chain joins TRBV5-1 and TRBJ1-1; no definite D call. The CDR3 sequence is 17 residues long. Germline lookup yields CDR1 SGHRS and CDR2 YFSETQ. Between the trimmed V and J ends, which lost 0 bases and 6 bases, there was a span of 21 bases. The DNA for the CDR3 is TGCGCCAGCAGCTTGGCCTCGGGTTCGGCGGGCTACCCTGAAGCTTTCTTT. This sequence encodes CASSLASGSAGYPEAFF.

In regard to this clonotype: A read error may explain this, as a much larger clone is one base away. The V call is TRBV7-9, the J call TRBJ1-4; TRBD1 matches at 7 bases. The germline V gene encodes CDR1 SEHNR and CDR2 FQNEAQ (reference sequence). This CDR3 has 12 amino acids. The CDR3 here is CASVRGGEKLSF. CDR3 DNA: TGTGCCAGCGTCAGGGGGGGTGAAAAACTGTCTTTT.

Comment on this clonotype: The junction departs from the called germline gene at one end, perhaps through a read error. The J gene is TRBJ1-6, the V gene TRBV25-1, with a tentative D call TRBD1 (6 bases). The CDR3 length is 14 residues. Germline V gives CDR1 MGHDK, CDR2 SYGVNS. The CDR3 loop reads CASSPTGRGSPHHF. The CDR3 bases are TGTGCCAGCAGTCCGACAGGACGGGGATCACCCCACCACTTC. The full variable domain, rest sourced from reference TRBV25-1 and TRBJ1-6, is EADIYQTPRYLVIGTGKKITLECSQTMGHDKMYWYQQDPGMELHLIHYSYGVNSTEKGDLSSESTVSRIRTEHFPLTLESARPSHTSQYLCASSPTGRGSPHHFGNGTRLTVT.

As regards this clonotype: Its ends do not fully match the called genes, so a read error is possible. The CDR3 DNA reads TGTGCCAGCATTCCGGGGGACAACAATGAGCCCCAGCATTTT. Its protein product is CASIPGDNNEPQHF. This sequence joins TRBV7-9 and TRBJ1-5; D perhaps matches TRBD1 (6 bases). Germline CDR1 reads SEHNR; CDR2 reads FQNEAQ (reference sequence). This CDR3 has 14 amino acids.

Concerning this clonotype itself: Germline is not matched at one junction end, which may reflect a read error. CDR3 coding DNA: TGTGCCAGCAGCTGGGCCTTGCAGAATACTCAGCCCCAGCATTTT. It yields the protein CASSWALQNTQPQHF. J is TRBJ1-5 and V is TRBV5-1; no clear D gene. Germline values: CDR1 SGHRS, CDR2 YFSETQ. The CDR3 runs 15 residues.

On this clonotype itself: A junction boundary mismatches the germline segment, possibly from a read error. The chain has TRBV7-4 and TRBJ1-4, with D hard to call. The CDR3 extends over 15 amino acids. Looked up from germline, CDR1 is SGHVT and CDR2 is SQSDAQ. For the CDR3, the DNA is TGTGCCAGCAGCTTTCGTGAGAGTGAAGGCGAAAAGCTGTTTTTT. It is translated as CASSFRESEGEKLFF.

This chain uses TRBV2 with TRBJ1-6; a weak D match, TRBD1 (6 bases). Germline V gives CDR1 SNHLY, CDR2 FYNNEI. This CDR3 region has 16 residues. Trimming left V 1 base short and J 6 bases short, with 13 bases between. The CDR3 protein is CASSEVSGAGNSPLHF. The CDR3 DNA is TGTGCCAGCAGTGAAGTGTCGGGGGCCGGTAATTCACCCCTCCACTTT. The full variable domain, completed using reference TRBV2 and TRBJ1-6, is EPEVTQTPSHQVTQMGQEVILRCVPISNHLYFYWYRQILGQKVEFLVSFYNNEISEKSEIFDDQFSVERPDGSNFTLKIRSTKLEDSAMYFCASSEVSGAGNSPLHFGNGTRLTVT.

There are many counts of this clonotype. J is TRBJ1-2 and V is TRBV5-6; a weak D match, TRBD1 (6 bases). CDR1 is SGHDT and CDR2 is YYEEEE in the germline V gene. Trimming stripped 1 base from V and 4 bases from J, with 11 bases between. This CDR3 is built from 14 residues. The CDR3 is CASSLSQGIYGYTF. DNA for the CDR3: TGTGCCAGCAGCTTGTCACAGGGAATCTATGGCTACACCTTC.

Many counts were recorded for this clonotype. The genes are TRBV19 and TRBJ1-1; D is possibly TRBD1 (5 bases). The V end was cut by 7 bases, the J end by 1 base, with 13 bases between. The CDR3 extends over 14 amino acids. Germline V gene lookup returns CDR1 LNHDA and CDR2 SQIVND (reference sequence). In DNA, the CDR3 is TGTGCCAGTACCAAATGGGGGAAGAACACTGAAGCTTTCTTT. This codes for CASTKWGKNTEAFF.

As concerns this clonotype: The CDR3 carries no conserved terminal phenylalanine or tryptophan, so it likely arises from a read error. The limits of the CDR3 on the DNA are not certain, so only TCRdb's listed CDR3 is given. The gene calls are TRBV2 and TRBJ1-2. The CDR3 sequence runs 16 residues, both termini included. Germline values: CDR1 SNHLY, CDR2 FYNNEI. The CDR3 loop is CASSVGQGTYCYTFGP.

This chain links TRBV7-2 with TRBJ1-5; D not certain. V was pared by 2 bases and J by 6 bases, with 5 bases between. Looked up from germline, CDR1 is SGHTA and CDR2 is FQGNSA. This CDR3 comprises 12 residues. The CDR3 sequence: CASSLPSQPQHF. The CDR3 nucleotides are TGTGCCAGCAGCTTACCAAGTCAGCCCCAGCATTTT.

Regarding this clonotype: The CDR3 does not close with the conserved phenylalanine or tryptophan, likely indicating a read error. The DNA is omitted, as the CDR3 cannot be located on it reliably, and the CDR3 follows TCRdb's listing. The chain has TRBV2 and TRBJ1-2. The germline V gene encodes CDR1 SNHLY and CDR2 FYNNEI. The CDR3 totals 10 residues, both ends included. The CDR3 protein is CASSVNRDTT.

The rearrangement uses TRBV2 and TRBJ2-7; 8 bases match TRBD1. Germline V lookup: CDR1 SNHLY, CDR2 FYNNEI. With 6 bases clipped from V and 2 bases from J, the junction kept 3 bases outside the gene matches. This CDR3 contains 13 residues. CDR3 sequence: CASSRQGTYEQYF. Written as DNA, the CDR3 is TGTGCCAGCAGCAGACAGGGGACCTACGAGCAGTACTTC.

This clonotype was detected ten times or more. The chain carries TRBV7-2 and TRBJ2-5; TRBD1 might be the D (5 bases). The CDR3 is made up of 14 amino acids. The V gene lost 5 bases and the J gene lost 1 base, with 11 bases spanning the gap. Germline V gene lookup returns CDR1 SGHTA and CDR2 FQGNSA. The DNA for the CDR3 is TGTGCCAGCAGCCCTACAGGATCCCAAGAGACCCAGTACTTC. Its translation is CASSPTGSQETQYF.

The rearrangement uses TRBV7-9 and TRBJ2-7; 11 bases map to TRBD1. This CDR3 is 15 amino acids long. Germline-derived CDR1 and CDR2 are SEHNR and FQNEAQ (reference sequence). V trimming: 4 bases; J trimming: 0 bases; junction bases outside the gene matches: 2. The CDR3 DNA follows: TGTGCCAGCAGCTCAGGGACAGGGGGCTCCTACGAGCAGTACTTC. This sequence encodes CASSSGTGGSYEQYF.

In the case of this clonotype: Because the CDR3 is missing its conserved closing phenylalanine or tryptophan, this is likely a read error. The chain couples TRBV7-2 to TRBJ1-2; D not resolved. The CDR3 has 13 amino acids. The germline gives CDR1 SGHTA, CDR2 FQGNSA. V gave up 5 bases and J gave up 11 bases, with 18 bases separating them. In DNA form, the CDR3 reads TGTGCCAGCAGCCTGGAAGGGCACTGTCAGTACACCTGC. Translation gives CASSLEGHCQYTC.

This chain connects TRBV7-8 to TRBJ1-2, with a weak D call TRBD1 (6 bases). The CDR3 is 15 amino acids. Germline V gene sequence: CDR1 SGHVS, CDR2 FQNEAQ. Trimming took off 7 bases at V and 13 bases at J, with 28 bases between the two ends. The CDR3 sequence: CASNAGENNEKFFTF. The CDR3 DNA reads as TGTGCCAGCAATGCAGGGGAGAACAATGAGAAGTTCTTCACCTTC.

Concerning this clonotype: This likely comes from a read error, as the CDR3 has no conserved phenylalanine or tryptophan at its end. Because the CDR3's place on the DNA is in doubt, the DNA is left out and the CDR3 is given as listed by TCRdb. The chain is built from TRBV7-8 and TRBJ1-2. The germline CDR1 and CDR2 sequences are SGHVS and FQNEAQ. A total of 13 residues make up the CDR3, ends included. Here the CDR3 reads CASSPVETSGNEQ.